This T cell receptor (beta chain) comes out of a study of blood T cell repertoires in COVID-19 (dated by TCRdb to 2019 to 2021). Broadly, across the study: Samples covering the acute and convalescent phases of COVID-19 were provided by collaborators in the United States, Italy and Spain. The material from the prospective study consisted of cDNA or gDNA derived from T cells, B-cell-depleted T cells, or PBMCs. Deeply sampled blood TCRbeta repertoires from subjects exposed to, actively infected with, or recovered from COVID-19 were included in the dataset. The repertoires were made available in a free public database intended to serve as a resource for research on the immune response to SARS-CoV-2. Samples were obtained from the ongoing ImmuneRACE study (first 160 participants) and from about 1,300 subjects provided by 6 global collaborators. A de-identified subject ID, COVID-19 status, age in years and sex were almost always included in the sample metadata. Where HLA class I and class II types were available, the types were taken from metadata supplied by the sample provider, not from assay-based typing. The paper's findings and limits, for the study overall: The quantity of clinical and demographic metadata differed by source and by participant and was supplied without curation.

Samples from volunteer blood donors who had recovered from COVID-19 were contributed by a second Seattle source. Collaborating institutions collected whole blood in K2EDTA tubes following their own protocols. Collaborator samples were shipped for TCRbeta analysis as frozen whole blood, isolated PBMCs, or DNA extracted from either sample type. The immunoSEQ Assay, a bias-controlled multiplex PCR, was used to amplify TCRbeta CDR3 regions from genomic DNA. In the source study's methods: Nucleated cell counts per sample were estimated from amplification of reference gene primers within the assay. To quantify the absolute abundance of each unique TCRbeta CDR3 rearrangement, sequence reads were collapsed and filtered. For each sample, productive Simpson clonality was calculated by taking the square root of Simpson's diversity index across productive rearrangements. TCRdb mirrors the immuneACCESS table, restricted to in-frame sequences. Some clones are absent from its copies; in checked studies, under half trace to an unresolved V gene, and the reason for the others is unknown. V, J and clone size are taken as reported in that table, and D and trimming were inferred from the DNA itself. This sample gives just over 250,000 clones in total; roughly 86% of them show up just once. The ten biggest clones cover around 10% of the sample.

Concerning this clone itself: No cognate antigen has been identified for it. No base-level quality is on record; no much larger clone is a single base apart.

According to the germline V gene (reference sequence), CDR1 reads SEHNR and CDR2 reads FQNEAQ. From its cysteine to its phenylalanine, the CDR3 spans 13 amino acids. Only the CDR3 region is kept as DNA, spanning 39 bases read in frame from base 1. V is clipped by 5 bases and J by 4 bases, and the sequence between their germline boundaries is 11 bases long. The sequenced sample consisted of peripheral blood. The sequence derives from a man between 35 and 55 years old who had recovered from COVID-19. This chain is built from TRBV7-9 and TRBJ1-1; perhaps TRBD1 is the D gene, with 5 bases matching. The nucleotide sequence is TGTGCCAGCAGCCGGGGGGAATCCACTGAAGCTTTCTTT. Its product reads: CASSRGESTEAFF.